This is a list of T cell receptor beta chains from one sample in a study of breast tumors, draining lymph nodes, adjacent tissues. Via MiXCR, TCRdb re-called the multiplex PCR reads, giving one row per CDR3 protein. The repertoire includes 170,000 or so distinct CDR3 sequences, approximately 33% of them detected once, and around 4.5% sits in the top ten. Sequenced sample: axillary lymph node tissue. The receptors originated from a female donor with breast cancer. Some clones in this sample may be carry-over from other donors' samples. Both conserved end residues are part of each CDR3. Fields, in order: CDR3 DNA, CDR3 protein, clone size, V gene, D gene, J gene, CDR3 length. D genes are given only for firm matches. Clone size is not always given. Where it is, it says once, few, many or a class for expanded clones.

TGTGCCAGCAGCCAAGACAGATCCTATGGCTACACCTTC	CASSQDRSYGYTF	many	TRBV14	NA	TRBJ1-2	13
TGTGCCAGCAGTTACCGACACACAAACTACGAGCAGTACTTC	CASSYRHTNYEQYF	many	TRBV6-5	NA	TRBJ2-7	14
TGCAGTGCTAGAGATTTTAGTGAGCAGTACTTC	CSARDFSEQYF	many	TRBV20-1	NA	TRBJ2-7	11
TGCAGTGCTCGCGGACAGGCGGCGGGTTCACCCCTCCACTTT	CSARGQAAGSPLHF	NA	TRBV20-1	TRBD1	TRBJ1-6	14
TGTGCCAGCAGAATGACTAGCGGGAGTATCTATGAGCAGTTCTTC	CASRMTSGSIYEQFF	many	TRBV12-3/TRBV12-4	TRBD2	TRBJ2-1	15
TGTGCCAGCAGCTTAAAAAGGGAAATCTATGGCTACACCTTC	CASSLKREIYGYTF	many	TRBV5-6	NA	TRBJ1-2	14
TGTGCCAGCAGCTTCCGCCGGGGGTCACTGAATGAGCAGTTCTTC	CASSFRRGSLNEQFF	NA	TRBV12-3/TRBV12-4	NA	TRBJ2-1	15
TGCAGTGCTAGATCCCCCCGGGGTAATGAAAAACTGTTTTTT	CSARSPRGNEKLFF	many	TRBV20-1	NA	TRBJ1-4	14
TGTGCCAGTAGTATTGGTCCCAGAAGTGTACGCAATCAGCCCCAGCATTTT	CASSIGPRSVRNQPQHF	NA	TRBV19	NA	TRBJ1-5	17
TGTGCCAGCAGTCCATGGGGCCAGACTAATGAAAAACTGTTTTTT	CASSPWGQTNEKLFF	NA	TRBV6-1	NA	TRBJ1-4	15
TGTGCCAGCAGCTTAGAACTTCTACCGGGAGAAGCTTTCTTT	CASSLELLPGEAFF	few	TRBV7-6	NA	TRBJ1-1	14